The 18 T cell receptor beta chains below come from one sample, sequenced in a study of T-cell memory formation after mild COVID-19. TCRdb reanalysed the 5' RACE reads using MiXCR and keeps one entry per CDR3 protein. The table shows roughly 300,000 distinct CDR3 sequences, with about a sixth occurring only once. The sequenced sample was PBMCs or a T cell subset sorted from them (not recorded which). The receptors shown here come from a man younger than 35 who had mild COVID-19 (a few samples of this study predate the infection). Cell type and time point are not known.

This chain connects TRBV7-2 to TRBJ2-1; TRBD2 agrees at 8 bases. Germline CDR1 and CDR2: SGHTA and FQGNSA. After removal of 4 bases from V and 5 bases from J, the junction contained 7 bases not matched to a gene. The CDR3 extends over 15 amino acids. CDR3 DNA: TGTGCCAGCAGCTCGGGGACTAGTTCCCACAATGAGCAGTTCTTC. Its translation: CASSSGTSSHNEQFF. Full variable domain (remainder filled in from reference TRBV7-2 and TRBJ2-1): GAGVSQSPSNKVTEKGKDVELRCDPISGHTALYWYRQSLGQGLEFLIYFQGNSAPDKSGLPSDRFSAERTGGSVSTLTIQRTQQEDSAVYLCASSSGTSSHNEQFFGPGTRLTVL.

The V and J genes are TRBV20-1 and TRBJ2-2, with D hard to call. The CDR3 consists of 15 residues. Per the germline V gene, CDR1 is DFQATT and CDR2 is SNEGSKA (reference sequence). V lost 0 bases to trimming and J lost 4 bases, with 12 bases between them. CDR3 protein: CSARDGGTGTGELFF. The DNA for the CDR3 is TGCAGTGCTAGAGATGGCGGAACGGGCACCGGGGAGCTGTTTTTT.

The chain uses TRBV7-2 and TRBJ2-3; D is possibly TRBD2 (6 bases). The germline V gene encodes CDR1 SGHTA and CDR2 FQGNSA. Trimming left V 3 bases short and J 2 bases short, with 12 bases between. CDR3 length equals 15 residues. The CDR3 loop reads CASSFDGGHTDTQYF. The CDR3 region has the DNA TGTGCCAGCAGCTTCGACGGAGGGCACACAGATACGCAGTATTTT.

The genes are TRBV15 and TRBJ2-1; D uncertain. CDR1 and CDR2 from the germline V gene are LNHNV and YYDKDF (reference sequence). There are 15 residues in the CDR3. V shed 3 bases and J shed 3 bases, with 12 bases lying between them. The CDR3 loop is CATSRSTSVYNEQFF. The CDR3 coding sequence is TGTGCCACCAGCAGGTCGACAAGTGTCTACAATGAGCAGTTCTTC.

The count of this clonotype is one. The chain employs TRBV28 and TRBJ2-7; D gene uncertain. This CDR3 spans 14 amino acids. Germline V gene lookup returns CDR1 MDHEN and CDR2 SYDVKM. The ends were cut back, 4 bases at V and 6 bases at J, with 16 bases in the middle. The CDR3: CASSSRQGSREQYV. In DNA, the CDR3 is TGTGCCAGCAGTTCAAGACAAGGAAGTCGCGAGCAGTACGTC.

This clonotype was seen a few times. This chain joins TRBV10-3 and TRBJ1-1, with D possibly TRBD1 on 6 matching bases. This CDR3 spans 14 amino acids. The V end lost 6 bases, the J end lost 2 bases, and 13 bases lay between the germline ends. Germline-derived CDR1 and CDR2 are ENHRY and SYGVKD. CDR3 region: CAIRIQGVNTEAFF. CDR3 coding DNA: TGTGCCATCAGGATACAGGGCGTAAACACTGAAGCTTTCTTT.

CDR3 DNA sequence: TGTGCCAGCAGCTTTAGTGAGGCGGGGTGGGGAGATACGCAGTATTTT. It codes for CASSFSEAGWGDTQYF. This chain joins TRBV7-6 and TRBJ2-3; D possibly corresponds to TRBD2 (6 bases). The germline V and J ends were trimmed by 3 bases and 5 bases, with 18 bases remaining between them. The CDR3 sequence is 16 residues long. CDR1 and CDR2 from the germline V gene are SGHVS and FNYEAQ.

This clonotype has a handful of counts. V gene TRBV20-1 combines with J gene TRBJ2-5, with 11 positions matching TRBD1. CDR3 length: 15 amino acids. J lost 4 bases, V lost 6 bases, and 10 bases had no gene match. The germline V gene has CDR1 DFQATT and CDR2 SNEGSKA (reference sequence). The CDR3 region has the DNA TGCAGTGCCACGAGAGGACAGGGGGCGGGAGAGACCCAGTACTTC. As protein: CSATRGQGAGETQYF.

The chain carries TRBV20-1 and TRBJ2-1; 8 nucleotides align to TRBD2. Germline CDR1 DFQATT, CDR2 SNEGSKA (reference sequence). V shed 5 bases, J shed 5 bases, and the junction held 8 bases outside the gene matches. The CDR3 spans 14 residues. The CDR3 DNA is TGCAGTGCTGCCACTGGACTAGCCCACAATGAGCAGTTCTTC. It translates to CSAATGLAHNEQFF.

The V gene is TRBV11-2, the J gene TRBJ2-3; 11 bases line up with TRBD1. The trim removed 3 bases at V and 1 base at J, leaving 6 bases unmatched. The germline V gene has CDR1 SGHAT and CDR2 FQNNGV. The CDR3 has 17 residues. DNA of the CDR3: TGTGCCAGCAGCTTTCCGGTGGGACAGGGGGGCACAGATACGCAGTATTTT. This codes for CASSFPVGQGGTDTQYF.

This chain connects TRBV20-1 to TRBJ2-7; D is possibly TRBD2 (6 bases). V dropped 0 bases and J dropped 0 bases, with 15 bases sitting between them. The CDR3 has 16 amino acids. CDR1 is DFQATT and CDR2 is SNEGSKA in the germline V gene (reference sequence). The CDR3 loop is CSARDLLATTSYEQYF. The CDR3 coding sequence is TGCAGTGCTAGAGATCTCCTAGCGACCACCTCCTACGAGCAGTACTTC.

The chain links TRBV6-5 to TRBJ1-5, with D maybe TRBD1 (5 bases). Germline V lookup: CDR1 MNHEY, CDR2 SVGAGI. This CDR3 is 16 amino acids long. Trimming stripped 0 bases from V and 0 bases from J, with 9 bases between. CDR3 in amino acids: CASSYSGPHSNQPQHF. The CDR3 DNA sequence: TGTGCCAGCAGTTACTCGGGGCCCCATAGCAATCAGCCCCAGCATTTT.

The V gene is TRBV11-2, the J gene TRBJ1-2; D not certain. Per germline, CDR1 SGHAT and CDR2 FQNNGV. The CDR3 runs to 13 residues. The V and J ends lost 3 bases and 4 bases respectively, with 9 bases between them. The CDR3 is CASSFSPLYGYTF. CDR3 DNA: TGTGCCAGCAGCTTCTCGCCGCTCTATGGCTACACCTTC.

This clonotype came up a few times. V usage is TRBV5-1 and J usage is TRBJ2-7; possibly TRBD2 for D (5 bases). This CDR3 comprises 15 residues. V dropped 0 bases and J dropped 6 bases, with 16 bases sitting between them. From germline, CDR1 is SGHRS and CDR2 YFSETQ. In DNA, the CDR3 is TGCGCCAGCAGCTTGGAAAGGACTGCTTGGGGCGAGCAGTACTTC. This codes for CASSLERTAWGEQYF.

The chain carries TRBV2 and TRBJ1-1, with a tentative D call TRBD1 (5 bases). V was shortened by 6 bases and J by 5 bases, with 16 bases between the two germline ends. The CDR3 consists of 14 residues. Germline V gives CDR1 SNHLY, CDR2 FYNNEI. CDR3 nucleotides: TGTGCCAGCAGCCCCATCGGGGGAAATACTGAAGCTTTCTTT. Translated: CASSPIGGNTEAFF.

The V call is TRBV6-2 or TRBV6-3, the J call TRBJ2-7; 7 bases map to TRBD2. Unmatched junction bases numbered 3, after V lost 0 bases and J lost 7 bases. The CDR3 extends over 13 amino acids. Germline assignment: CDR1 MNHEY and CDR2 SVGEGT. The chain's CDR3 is CASSYSAGVEQYV. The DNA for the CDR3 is TGTGCCAGCAGTTACTCGGCGGGGGTTGAGCAGTACGTC.

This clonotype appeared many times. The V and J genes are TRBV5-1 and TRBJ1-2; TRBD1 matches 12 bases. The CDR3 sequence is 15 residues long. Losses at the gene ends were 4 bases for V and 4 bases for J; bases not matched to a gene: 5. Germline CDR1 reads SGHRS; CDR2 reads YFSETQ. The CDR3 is CASSEGTGGLYGYTF. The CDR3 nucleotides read TGCGCCAGCAGCGAAGGGACAGGGGGCCTCTATGGCTACACCTTC.

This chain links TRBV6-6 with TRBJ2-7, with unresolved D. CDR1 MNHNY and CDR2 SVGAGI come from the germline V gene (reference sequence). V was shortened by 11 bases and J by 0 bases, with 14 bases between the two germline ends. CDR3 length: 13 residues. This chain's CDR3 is CASGSPSSYEQYV. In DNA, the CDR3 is TGTGCCTCGGGCTCACCAAGCTCCTACGAGCAGTACGTC.